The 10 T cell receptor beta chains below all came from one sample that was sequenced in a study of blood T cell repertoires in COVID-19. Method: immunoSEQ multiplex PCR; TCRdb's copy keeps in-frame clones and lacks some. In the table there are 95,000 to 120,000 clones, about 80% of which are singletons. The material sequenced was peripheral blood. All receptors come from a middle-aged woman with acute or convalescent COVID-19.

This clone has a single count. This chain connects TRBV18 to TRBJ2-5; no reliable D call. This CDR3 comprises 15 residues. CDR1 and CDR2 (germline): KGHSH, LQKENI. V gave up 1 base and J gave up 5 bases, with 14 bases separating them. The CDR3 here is CASSPLITGGETQYF. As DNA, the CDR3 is TGTGCCAGCTCACCACTGATAACGGGTGGTGAGACCCAGTACTTC.

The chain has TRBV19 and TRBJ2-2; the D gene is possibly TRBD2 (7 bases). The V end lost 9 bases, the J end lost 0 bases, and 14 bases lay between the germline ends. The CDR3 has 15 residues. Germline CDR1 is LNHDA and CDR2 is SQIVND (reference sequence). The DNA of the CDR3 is TGTGCCAGCCAAGGGGGGGGAACGAACACCGGGGAGCTGTTTTTT. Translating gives CASQGGGTNTGELFF. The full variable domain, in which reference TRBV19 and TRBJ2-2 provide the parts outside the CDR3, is DGGITQSPKYLFRKEGQNVTLSCEQNLNHDAMYWYRQDPGQGLRLIYYSQIVNDFQKGDIAEGYSVSREKKESFPLTVTSAQKNPTAFYLCASQGGGTNTGELFFGEGSRLTVL.

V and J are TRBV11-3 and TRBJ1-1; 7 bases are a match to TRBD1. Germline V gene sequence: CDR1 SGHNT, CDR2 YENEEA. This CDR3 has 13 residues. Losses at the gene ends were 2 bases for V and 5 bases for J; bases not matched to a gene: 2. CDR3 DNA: TGTGCCAGCAGCTTATACAGGGGAACTGAAGCTTTCTTT. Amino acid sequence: CASSLYRGTEAFF.

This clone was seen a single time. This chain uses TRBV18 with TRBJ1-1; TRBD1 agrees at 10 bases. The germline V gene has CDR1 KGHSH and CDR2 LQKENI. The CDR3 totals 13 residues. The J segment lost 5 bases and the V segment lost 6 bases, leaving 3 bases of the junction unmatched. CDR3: CASSGTGVTEAFF. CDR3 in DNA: TGTGCCAGCTCGGGGACAGGGGTAACTGAAGCTTTCTTT.

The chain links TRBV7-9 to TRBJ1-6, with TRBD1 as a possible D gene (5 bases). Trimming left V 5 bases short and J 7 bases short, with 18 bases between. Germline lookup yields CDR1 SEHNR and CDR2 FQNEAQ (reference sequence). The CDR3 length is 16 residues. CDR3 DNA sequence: TGTGCCAGCAGCCATAGTACACAGGCTCAAAATTCACCCCTCCACTTT. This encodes CASSHSTQAQNSPLHF.

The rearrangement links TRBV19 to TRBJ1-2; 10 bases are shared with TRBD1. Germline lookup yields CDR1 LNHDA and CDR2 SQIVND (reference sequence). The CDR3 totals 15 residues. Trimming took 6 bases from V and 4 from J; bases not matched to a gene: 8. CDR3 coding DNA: TGTGCCAGTAGAGCCGACGGGACAGGGGTCTATGGCTACACCTTC. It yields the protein CASRADGTGVYGYTF.

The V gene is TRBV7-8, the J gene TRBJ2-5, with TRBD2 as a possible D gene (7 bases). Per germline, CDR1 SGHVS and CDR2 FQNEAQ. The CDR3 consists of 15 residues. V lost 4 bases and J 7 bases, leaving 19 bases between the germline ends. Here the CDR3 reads CASSSEGRGAGTQYF. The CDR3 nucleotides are TGTGCCAGCAGCTCGGAGGGCCGGGGGGCCGGGACCCAGTACTTC.

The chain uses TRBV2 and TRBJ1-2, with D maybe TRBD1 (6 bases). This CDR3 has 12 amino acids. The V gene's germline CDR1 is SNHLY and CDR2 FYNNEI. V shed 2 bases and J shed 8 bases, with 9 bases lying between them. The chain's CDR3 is CASSELGGGYTF. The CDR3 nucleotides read TGTGCCAGCAGTGAACTTGGGGGCGGCTACACCTTC.

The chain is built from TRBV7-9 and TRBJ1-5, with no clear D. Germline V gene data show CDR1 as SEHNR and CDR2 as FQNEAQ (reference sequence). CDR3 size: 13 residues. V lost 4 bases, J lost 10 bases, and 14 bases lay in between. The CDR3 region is CASSSRSGEPQHF. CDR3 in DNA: TGTGCCAGCAGCTCCAGGTCGGGAGAACCCCAGCATTTT.

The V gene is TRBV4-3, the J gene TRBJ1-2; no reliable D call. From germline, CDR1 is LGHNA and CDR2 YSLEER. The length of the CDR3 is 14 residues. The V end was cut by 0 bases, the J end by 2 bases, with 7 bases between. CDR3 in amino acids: CASSQDPGNYGYTF. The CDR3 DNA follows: TGCGCCAGCAGCCAAGATCCCGGGAACTATGGCTACACCTTC.